Sequencing of this TCR beta chain was carried out in a study of blood T cells in healthy people across ages. Alongside a J-beta primer mix, a sample-barcoded 5' primer served in a second PCR lasting about 7 to 11 cycles. A template-switch adaptor containing 12 random nucleotides labeled each cDNA molecule. TCRdb reprocessed the 5' RACE reads via MiXCR and lists one record per CDR3 protein. The sample holds more than 700,000 distinct CDR3 sequences, about half seen once. The germline CDR1 and CDR2 sequences are LGHDT and YNNKEL (reference sequence). The CDR3 totals 16 residues. The V and J ends lost 8 bases and 4 bases respectively, with 20 bases between them. Donors gave 8.5 to 10 milliliters of peripheral blood apiece. Extractions gave at least 5 micrograms of total RNA per sample.

The sample was blood. The rearrangement links TRBV3-1 to TRBJ2-2; D might be TRBD2 (5 bases). The sequence was collected from a man at least 80 years old in good health. The DNA of the CDR3 is TGTGCCAGCTCACAACCGGACGGGGTAGGCACCGGGGAGCTGTTTTTT. Translated: CASSQPDGVGTGELFF.